The 14 T cell receptor beta chains listed next were all sequenced from one sample in a study of early T cells in non-severe SARS-CoV-2 infection. MiXCR was run by TCRdb on the 5' RACE reads, yielding one entry per CDR3 protein. Counted here are tens of thousands of distinct CDR3 sequences, 10% occurring once; the ten biggest clones make up approximately 9%. Sequencing input: whole blood. These TCRs come from an adult who was a healthcare worker with PCR-confirmed SARS-CoV-2 infection or an uninfected control (not recorded which).

This clonotype was seen at least ten times. The genes are TRBV20-1 and TRBJ1-3; D ambiguous. The CDR3 consists of 13 residues. CDR1 and CDR2 (germline): DFQATT, SNEGSKA (reference sequence). The V and J ends lost 6 bases and 4 bases respectively, with 13 bases between them. CDR3 sequence: CSAGGGLGNTIYF. CDR3 nucleotides: TGCAGTGCGGGTGGAGGGCTAGGAAACACCATATATTTT.

This clonotype was observed at least ten times. The chain employs TRBV7-9 and TRBJ2-2; 7 nucleotides line up with TRBD1. The CDR3 consists of 13 residues. V shed 6 bases, J shed 6 bases, and the junction held 4 bases outside the gene matches. Germline V gene data show CDR1 as SEHNR and CDR2 as FQNEAQ (reference sequence). CDR3 sequence (DNA): TGTGCCAGCAGATTCACAGGGGCCGGGGAGCTGTTTTTT. It translates to CASRFTGAGELFF.

This clonotype was picked up many times. V is TRBV20-1 and J is TRBJ2-3; tentative D call: TRBD2 (6 bases). The CDR3 has 14 amino acids. The germline CDR1 and CDR2 sequences are DFQATT and SNEGSKA (reference sequence). V lost 1 base and J 0 bases, leaving 8 bases between the germline ends. The CDR3: CSARAGTSTDTQYF. CDR3 DNA: TGCAGTGCTAGAGCCGGGACTAGCACAGATACGCAGTATTTT.

The sample holds a few counts of this clonotype. A junction boundary mismatches the germline segment, possibly from a read error. V and J are TRBV28 and TRBJ1-1; D is undetermined. Germline V CDR1 and CDR2: MDHEN, SYDVKM. This CDR3 spans 11 amino acids. The CDR3 nucleotides read TGTGCCAGCAGTACGAACACTGAAGTTTTCTTT. Protein: CASSTNTEVFF.

This clonotype was observed many times. V usage is TRBV7-2 and J usage is TRBJ2-7, with 8 nucleotides matching TRBD1. This CDR3 is 15 amino acids long. V lost 4 bases to trimming and J lost 2 bases; unmatched junction nucleotides: 7. From germline, CDR1 is SGHTA and CDR2 FQGNSA. The DNA of the CDR3 is TGTGCCAGCAGCTCGGGGGACAGGAGAACCTACGAGCAGTACTTC. Its protein is CASSSGDRRTYEQYF.

For this clonotype: One junction end does not reproduce the germline sequence, and a read error may be involved. The gene calls are TRBV5-5 and TRBJ1-4; D not certain. The CDR3 runs 15 residues. CDR1 SGHKS and CDR2 YYEKEE come from the germline V gene (reference sequence). This chain's CDR3 is CASSLERGLNEKLFF. For the CDR3, the DNA is TGTGCAAGCAGCTTGGAGCGGGGTCTTAATGAAAAACTGTTTTTT.

There are many counts of this clonotype. J is TRBJ1-5 and V is TRBV7-9; TRBD1 aligns across 7 bases. This CDR3 spans 15 amino acids. CDR1 is SEHNR, CDR2 FQNEAQ, per germline (reference sequence). V lost 3 bases, J lost 3 bases, and 5 bases stayed unmatched. This chain's CDR3 is CASSLTGRVNQPQHF. In nucleotides, the CDR3 is TGTGCCAGCAGCTTGACAGGGAGGGTCAATCAGCCCCAGCATTTT. Using reference TRBV7-9 and TRBJ1-5 for the parts outside the CDR3, the full variable domain is DTGVSQNPRHKITKRGQNVTFRCDPISEHNRLYWYRQTLGQGPEFLTYFQNEAQLEKSRLLSDRFSAERPKGSFSTLEIQRTEQGDSAMYLCASSLTGRVNQPQHFGDGTRLSIL.

This clonotype was recorded at least ten times. The V gene is TRBV5-1, the J gene TRBJ1-4; D not resolved. The CDR3 covers 17 residues. Germline CDR1 is SGHRS and CDR2 is YFSETQ. V lost 3 bases, J lost 3 bases, and 18 bases lay in between. CDR3 amino acids: CASSWGPGGLANEKLFF. The CDR3 DNA reads as TGCGCCAGCAGCTGGGGTCCAGGAGGTCTGGCTAATGAAAAACTGTTTTTT.

This clonotype has at least ten counts. This rearrangement joins TRBV10-3 to TRBJ2-3; tentative D call: TRBD2 (6 bases). The CDR3 length is 14 residues. V was pared by 0 bases and J by 5 bases, with 9 bases between. From germline, CDR1 is ENHRY and CDR2 SYGVKD. As DNA, the CDR3 is TGTGCCATCAGTGAGTCGACTAGTTTAGATACGCAGTATTTT. Protein: CAISESTSLDTQYF.

The chain joins TRBV20-1 to TRBJ1-1; D unclear. V lost 0 bases and J lost 6, with 14 bases in between. Germline CDR1 and CDR2: DFQATT and SNEGSKA (reference sequence). The CDR3 is 14 residues long. The CDR3 protein is CSARESGRMAEAFF. The CDR3, as DNA: TGCAGTGCTAGAGAATCCGGAAGGATGGCTGAAGCTTTCTTT.

The rearrangement uses TRBV5-1 and TRBJ2-3; 8 bases are a match to TRBD1. The CDR3 consists of 15 residues. V lost 2 bases to trimming and J lost 4 bases; unmatched junction nucleotides: 6. Germline assignment: CDR1 SGHRS and CDR2 YFSETQ. This chain's CDR3 is CASSFRGHSPDTQYF. The CDR3 DNA reads TGCGCCAGCAGCTTCAGGGGGCATTCGCCAGATACGCAGTATTTT.

This clonotype was seen ten or more times. CDR3 nucleotides: TGTGCCAGCAGCTTAGAGGTCCGCACTGAAGCTTTCTTT. This encodes CASSLEVRTEAFF. J is TRBJ1-1 and V is TRBV7-3; D unclear. Germline loops: CDR1 SGHTA, CDR2 FQGTGA. The CDR3 totals 13 residues. The V end lost 2 bases, the J end lost 4 bases, and 8 bases lay between the germline ends.

V is TRBV4-1 and J is TRBJ1-2; possibly TRBD1 for D (5 bases). With 0 bases removed from V and 4 bases from J, the gap between germline ends came to 15 bases. The CDR3 has 16 amino acids. CDR1 is MGHRA, CDR2 YSYEKL, per germline. DNA for the CDR3: TGCGCCAGCAGCCAAGAAGGGACCATATGGGGCTATGGCTACACCTTC. It specifies CASSQEGTIWGYGYTF.

This clonotype was counted a few times. The chain couples TRBV6-2 or TRBV6-3 to TRBJ2-6; D is ambiguous. This CDR3 is built from 11 residues. The germline gives CDR1 MNHEY, CDR2 SVGEGT. V lost 5 bases and J 12 bases, leaving 8 bases between the germline ends. Here the CDR3 reads CASSVQFVLTF. As DNA, the CDR3 is TGTGCCAGCAGTGTCCAATTCGTCCTGACTTTC.